This T cell receptor (beta chain) was observed in a study of cytomegalovirus exposure and HLA in healthy donors. Findings of the study overall: About 87% or about 30% of the time was how often most TCR beta V segments were productive, according to an earlier analysis. Later analysis reportedly placed an Asian-associated ancestry cluster below the roughly 700-donor mean in N-insertions.

As regards this clone: What it binds is not known.

Germline V gives CDR1 SGHTA, CDR2 FQGNSA. The CDR3 spans 13 residues. V gave up 4 bases and J gave up 4 bases, with 10 bases separating them. With 60 Vbeta and 13 Jbeta primers, the PCR was carried out. TCRdb keeps only in-frame clones here, not all; method: immunoSEQ multiplex PCR. The repertoire holds roughly 170,000 clones, with roughly 80% as singletons. Sequences were obtained from PBMCs. V usage is TRBV7-2 and J usage is TRBJ1-2; TRBD1 might be the D (5 bases). This clonotype originated in a woman in her late teens or twenties in good health and CMV-seronegative. The CDR3 DNA is TGTGCCAGCAGCTCGCAGACAGTCTATGGCTACACCTTC. Translation gives CASSSQTVYGYTF.